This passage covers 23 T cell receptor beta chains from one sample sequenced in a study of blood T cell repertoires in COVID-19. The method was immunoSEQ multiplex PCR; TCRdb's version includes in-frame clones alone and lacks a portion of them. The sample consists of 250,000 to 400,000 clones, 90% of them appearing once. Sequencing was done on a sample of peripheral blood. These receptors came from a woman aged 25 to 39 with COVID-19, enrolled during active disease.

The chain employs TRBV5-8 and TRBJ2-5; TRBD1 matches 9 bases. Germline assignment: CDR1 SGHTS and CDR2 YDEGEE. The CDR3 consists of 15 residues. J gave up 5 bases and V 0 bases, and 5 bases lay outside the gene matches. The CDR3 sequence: CASSLVTGTGETQYF. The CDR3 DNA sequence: TGTGCCAGCAGCTTGGTTACCGGGACAGGGGAGACCCAGTACTTC.

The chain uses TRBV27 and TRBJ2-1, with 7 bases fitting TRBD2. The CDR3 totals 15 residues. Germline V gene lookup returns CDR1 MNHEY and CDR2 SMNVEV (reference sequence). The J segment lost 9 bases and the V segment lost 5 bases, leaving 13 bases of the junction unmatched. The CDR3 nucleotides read TGTGCCAGCAGTCCTGGACTAGTTGTGAATACTGAGCAGTTCTTC. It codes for CASSPGLVVNTEQFF.

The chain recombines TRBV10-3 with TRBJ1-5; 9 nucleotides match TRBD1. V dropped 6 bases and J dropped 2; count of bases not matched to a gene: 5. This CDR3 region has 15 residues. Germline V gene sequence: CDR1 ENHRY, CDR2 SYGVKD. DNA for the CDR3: TGTGCCATCAGCCCTACAGGGGGCGGCAATCAGCCCCAGCATTTT. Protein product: CAISPTGGGNQPQHF.

The CDR3 DNA reads as TGTGCCAGCTCACCCGGACTATCTCGGGACAATGAGCAGTTCTTC. It yields the protein CASSPGLSRDNEQFF. The V call is TRBV18, the J call TRBJ2-1, with D tentatively TRBD2 (6 bases). This CDR3 is 15 amino acids long. Germline V CDR1 and CDR2: KGHSH, LQKENI. The V gene lost 3 bases and the J gene lost 5 bases, with 14 bases spanning the gap. Variable domain in full (rest from reference TRBV18 and TRBJ2-1): NAGVMQNPRHLVRRRGQEARLRCSPMKGHSHVYWYRQLPEEGLKFMVYLQKENIIDESGMPKERFSAEFPKEGPSILRIQQVVRGDSAAYFCASSPGLSRDNEQFFGPGTRLTVL.

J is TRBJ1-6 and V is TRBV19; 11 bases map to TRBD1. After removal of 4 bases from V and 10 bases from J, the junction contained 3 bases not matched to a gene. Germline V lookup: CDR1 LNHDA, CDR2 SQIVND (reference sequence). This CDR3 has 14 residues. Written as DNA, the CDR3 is TGTGCCAGTAGTACGGGACAGGGGGACTCACCCCTCCACTTT. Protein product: CASSTGQGDSPLHF.

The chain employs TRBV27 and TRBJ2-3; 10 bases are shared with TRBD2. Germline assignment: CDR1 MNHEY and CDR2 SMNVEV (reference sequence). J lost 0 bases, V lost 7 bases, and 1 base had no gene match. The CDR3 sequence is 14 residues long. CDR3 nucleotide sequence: TGTGCCAGCAAGACTAGCGGGAGCACAGATACGCAGTATTTT. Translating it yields CASKTSGSTDTQYF.

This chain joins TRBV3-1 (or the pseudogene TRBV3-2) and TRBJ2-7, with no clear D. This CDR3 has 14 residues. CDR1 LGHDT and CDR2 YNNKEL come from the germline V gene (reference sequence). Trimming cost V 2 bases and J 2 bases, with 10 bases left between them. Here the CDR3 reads CASSQYDPTYEQYF. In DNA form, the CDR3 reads TGTGCCAGCAGCCAATACGATCCTACCTACGAGCAGTACTTC.

CDR3 amino acids: CAWSVTGSRDTEAFF. Here the CDR3 DNA reads TGTGCCTGGAGTGTAACGGGGTCAAGAGACACTGAAGCTTTCTTT. The V and J genes are TRBV30 and TRBJ1-1; D is ambiguous. Germline CDR1 and CDR2: GTSNPN and SVGIG (reference sequence). The CDR3 has 15 residues. V gave up 0 bases and J gave up 3 bases, with 14 bases separating them.

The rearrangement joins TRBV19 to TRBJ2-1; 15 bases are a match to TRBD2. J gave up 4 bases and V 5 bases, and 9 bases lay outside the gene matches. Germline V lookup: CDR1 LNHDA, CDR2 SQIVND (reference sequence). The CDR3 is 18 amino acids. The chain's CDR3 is CASSSLGLAGGIYNEQFF. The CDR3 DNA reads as TGTGCCAGTAGTTCATTAGGACTAGCGGGAGGGATATACAATGAGCAGTTCTTC.

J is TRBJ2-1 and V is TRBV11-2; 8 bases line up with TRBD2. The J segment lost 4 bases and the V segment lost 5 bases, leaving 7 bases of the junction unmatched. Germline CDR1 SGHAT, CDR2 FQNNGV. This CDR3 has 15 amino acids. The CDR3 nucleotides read TGTGCCAGCAGCCTAAGCGGGAGAGCTTACAATGAGCAGTTCTTC. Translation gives CASSLSGRAYNEQFF.

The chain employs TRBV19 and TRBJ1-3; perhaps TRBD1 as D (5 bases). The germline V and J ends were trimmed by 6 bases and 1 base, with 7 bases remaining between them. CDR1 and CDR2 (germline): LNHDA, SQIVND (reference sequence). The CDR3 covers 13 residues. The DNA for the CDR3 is TGTGCCAGTAGATACAGGTCTGGAAACACCATATATTTT. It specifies CASRYRSGNTIYF.

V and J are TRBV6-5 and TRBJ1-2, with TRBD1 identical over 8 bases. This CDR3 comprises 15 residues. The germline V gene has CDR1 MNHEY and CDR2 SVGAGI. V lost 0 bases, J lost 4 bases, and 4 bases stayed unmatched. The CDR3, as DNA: TGTGCCAGCAGTTACTCGGGACAGGCACCCTATGGCTACACCTTC. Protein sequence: CASSYSGQAPYGYTF.

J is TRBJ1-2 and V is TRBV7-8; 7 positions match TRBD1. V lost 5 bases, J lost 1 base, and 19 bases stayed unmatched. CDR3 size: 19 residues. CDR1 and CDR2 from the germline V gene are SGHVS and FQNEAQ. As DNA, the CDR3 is TGTGCCAGCAGCACAACTTCCGGGACAGAGAACAATTTTAACTATGGCTACACCTTC. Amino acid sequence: CASSTTSGTENNFNYGYTF.

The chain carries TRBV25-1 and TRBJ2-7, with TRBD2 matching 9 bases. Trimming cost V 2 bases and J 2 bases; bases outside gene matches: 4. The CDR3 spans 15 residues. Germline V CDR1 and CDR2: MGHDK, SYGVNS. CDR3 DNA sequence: TGTGCCAGCAGTGAAGTTGGCGGGAGGGCCTACGAGCAGTACTTC. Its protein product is CASSEVGGRAYEQYF.

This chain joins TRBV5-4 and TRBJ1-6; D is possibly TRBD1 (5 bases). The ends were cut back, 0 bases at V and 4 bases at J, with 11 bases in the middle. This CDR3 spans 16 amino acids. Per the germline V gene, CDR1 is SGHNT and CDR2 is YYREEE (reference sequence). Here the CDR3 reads CASSLAGGTYNSPLHF. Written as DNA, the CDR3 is TGTGCCAGCAGCTTGGCGGGAGGGACTTATAATTCACCCCTCCACTTT.

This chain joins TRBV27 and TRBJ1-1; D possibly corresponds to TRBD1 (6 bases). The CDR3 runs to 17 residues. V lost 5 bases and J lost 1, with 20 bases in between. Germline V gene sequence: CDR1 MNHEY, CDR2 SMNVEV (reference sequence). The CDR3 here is CASSPLLDRFENTEAFF. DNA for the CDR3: TGTGCCAGCAGTCCACTACTTGACAGGTTCGAGAACACTGAAGCTTTCTTT.

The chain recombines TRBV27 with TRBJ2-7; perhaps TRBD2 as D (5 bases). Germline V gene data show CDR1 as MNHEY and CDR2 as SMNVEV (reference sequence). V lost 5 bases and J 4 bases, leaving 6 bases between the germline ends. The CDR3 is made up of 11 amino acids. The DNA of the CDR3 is TGTGCCAGCAGTCGAGGGTACGAGCAGTACTTC. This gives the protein CASSRGYEQYF.

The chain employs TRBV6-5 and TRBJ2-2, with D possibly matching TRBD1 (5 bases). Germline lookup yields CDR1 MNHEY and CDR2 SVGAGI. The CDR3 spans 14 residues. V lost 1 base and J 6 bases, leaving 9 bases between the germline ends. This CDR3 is CASSYLGVAGELFF. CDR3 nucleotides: TGTGCCAGCAGTTACTTAGGGGTCGCCGGGGAGCTGTTTTTT.

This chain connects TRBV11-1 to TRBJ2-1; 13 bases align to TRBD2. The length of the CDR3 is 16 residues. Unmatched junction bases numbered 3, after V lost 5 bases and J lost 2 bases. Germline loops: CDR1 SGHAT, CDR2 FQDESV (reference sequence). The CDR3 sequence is CASSTGTSGTYNEQFF. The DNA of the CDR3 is TGTGCCAGCAGCACAGGGACTAGCGGGACCTACAATGAGCAGTTCTTC.

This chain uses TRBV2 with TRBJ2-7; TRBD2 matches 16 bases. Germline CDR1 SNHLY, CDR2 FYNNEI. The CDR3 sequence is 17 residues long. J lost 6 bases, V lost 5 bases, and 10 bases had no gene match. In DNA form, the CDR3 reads TGTGCCAGCAGTACCATAGGGACTAGCGGGAGGGCATTCGAGCAGTACTTC. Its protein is CASSTIGTSGRAFEQYF.

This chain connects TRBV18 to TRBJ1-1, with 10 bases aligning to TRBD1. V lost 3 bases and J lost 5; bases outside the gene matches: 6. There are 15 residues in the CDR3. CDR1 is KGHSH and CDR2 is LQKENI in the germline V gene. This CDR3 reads CASSPGQGGGTEAFF. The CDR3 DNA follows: TGTGCCAGCTCACCCGGACAGGGGGGGGGAACTGAAGCTTTCTTT.

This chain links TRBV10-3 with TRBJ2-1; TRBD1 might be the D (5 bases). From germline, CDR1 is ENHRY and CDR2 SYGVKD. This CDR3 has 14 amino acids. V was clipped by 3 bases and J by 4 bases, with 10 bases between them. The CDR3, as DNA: TGTGCCATCAGTGACCCCACAGGATACAATGAGCAGTTCTTC. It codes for CAISDPTGYNEQFF.

The CDR3, as DNA: TGTGCCAGCAGCGTAGAGGGGTTTGGGTCACCCCTCCACTTT. Translating gives CASSVEGFGSPLHF. V and J are TRBV9 and TRBJ1-6; D is possibly TRBD1 (5 bases). V gave up 0 bases and J gave up 10 bases, with 11 bases separating them. CDR3 length: 14 residues. Germline CDR1 SGDLS, CDR2 YYNGEE.